The clone carrying this T cell receptor beta chain was counted ten times or more. The record originates from a study of T-cell reconstitution after alpha-beta-depleted transplantation in children. The CDR3 contains 14 residues. In germline, CDR1 is LGHNT, CDR2 FRNRAP. With 6 bases clipped from V and 5 bases from J, the junction kept 5 bases outside the gene matches. Unique molecular identifiers were used to barcode this TCRbeta library. TCRdb reanalysed the PCR reads using MiXCR and keeps one entry per CDR3 protein. The profile shows about 300,000 distinct CDR3 sequences, around a tenth of them singletons.

This sample comprised PBMCs, obtained before TCRalphabeta/CD19-depleted stem cell transplant. The sequence was obtained from a boy younger than two with acute myeloid leukemia, due to receive a stem cell transplant. The rearrangement joins TRBV12-5 to TRBJ2-7, with TRBD1 matching over 12 bases. In DNA form, the CDR3 reads TGTGCTAGTGGGGGGGGACAGGGGGCACACGAGCAGTACTTC. Its translation is CASGGGQGAHEQYF.